This T cell receptor beta chain was found in a study of cytomegalovirus exposure and HLA in healthy donors. Trimming removed 3 bases from V and 2 bases from J, with 8 bases in between. Per germline, CDR1 MNHEY and CDR2 SMNVEV (reference sequence). The CDR3 runs 13 residues. Primers for the PCR totalled 60 Vbeta and 13 Jbeta. The table came from immunoSEQ multiplex PCR; TCRdb's copy has only in-frame clones and leaves some out. The sample comprises roughly 150,000 clones, less than 90% of which are singletons, and 2% to 3% rests with the top ten. In its sample, this clone ranks as medium-sized. The specimen sequenced was PBMCs. The clonotype originates from a boy aged 2 to 10 in good health and CMV-seronegative. The V call is TRBV27, the J call TRBJ2-7, with D unresolved. CDR3 residues: CASSLSPTYEQYF. DNA for the CDR3: TGTGCCAGCAGTTTGTCCCCTACCTACGAGCAGTACTTC.